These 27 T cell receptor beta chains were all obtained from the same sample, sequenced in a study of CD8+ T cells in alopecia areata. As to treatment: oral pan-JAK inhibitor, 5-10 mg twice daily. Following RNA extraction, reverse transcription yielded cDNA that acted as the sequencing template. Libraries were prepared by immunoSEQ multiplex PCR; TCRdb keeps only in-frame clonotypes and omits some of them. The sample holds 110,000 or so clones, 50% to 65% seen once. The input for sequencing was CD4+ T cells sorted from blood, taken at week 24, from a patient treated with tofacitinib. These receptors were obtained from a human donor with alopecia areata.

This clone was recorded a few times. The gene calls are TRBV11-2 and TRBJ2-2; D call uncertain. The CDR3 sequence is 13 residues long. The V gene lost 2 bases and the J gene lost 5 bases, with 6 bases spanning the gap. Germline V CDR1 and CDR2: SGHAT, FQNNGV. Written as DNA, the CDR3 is TGTGCCAGCAGCTTACGAGGAACCGGGGAGCTGTTTTTT. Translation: CASSLRGTGELFF.

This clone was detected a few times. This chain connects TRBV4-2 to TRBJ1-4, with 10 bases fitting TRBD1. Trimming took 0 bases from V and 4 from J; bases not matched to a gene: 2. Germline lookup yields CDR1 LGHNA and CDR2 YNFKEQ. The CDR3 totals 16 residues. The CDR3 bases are TGTGCCAGCAGCCAAGACGGGACAGGGGATAATGAAAAACTGTTTTTT. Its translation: CASSQDGTGDNEKLFF.

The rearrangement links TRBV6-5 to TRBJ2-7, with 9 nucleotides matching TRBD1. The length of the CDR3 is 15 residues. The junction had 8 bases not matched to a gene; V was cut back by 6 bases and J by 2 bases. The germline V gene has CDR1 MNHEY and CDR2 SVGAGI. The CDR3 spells CASRSPGQGTYEQYF. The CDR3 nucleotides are TGTGCCAGCAGGTCCCCGGGACAGGGAACCTACGAGCAGTACTTC.

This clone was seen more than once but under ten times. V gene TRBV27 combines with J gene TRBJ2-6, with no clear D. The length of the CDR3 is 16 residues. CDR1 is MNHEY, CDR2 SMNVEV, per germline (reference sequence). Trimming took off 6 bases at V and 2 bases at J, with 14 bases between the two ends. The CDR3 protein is CASRMGRPTGANVLTF. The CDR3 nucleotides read TGTGCCAGCAGAATGGGCAGGCCGACTGGGGCCAACGTCCTGACTTTC.

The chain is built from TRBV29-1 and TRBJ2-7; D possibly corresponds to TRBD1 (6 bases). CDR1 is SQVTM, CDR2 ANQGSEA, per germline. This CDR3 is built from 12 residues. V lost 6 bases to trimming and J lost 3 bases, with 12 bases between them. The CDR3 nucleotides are TGCAGCGTAGACGAACAGGGCTACGAGCAGTACTTC. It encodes CSVDEQGYEQYF.

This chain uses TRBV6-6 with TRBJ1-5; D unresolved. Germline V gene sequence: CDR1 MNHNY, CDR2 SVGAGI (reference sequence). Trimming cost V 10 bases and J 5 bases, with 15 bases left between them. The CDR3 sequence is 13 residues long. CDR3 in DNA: TGTGCCATCCAGTTACATATCCATCAGCCCCAGCATTTT. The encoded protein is CAIQLHIHQPQHF.

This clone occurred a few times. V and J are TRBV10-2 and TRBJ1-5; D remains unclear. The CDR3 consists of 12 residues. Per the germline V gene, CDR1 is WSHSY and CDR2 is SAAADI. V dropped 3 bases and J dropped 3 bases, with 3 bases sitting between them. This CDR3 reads CASSEPNQPQHF. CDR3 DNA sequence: TGCGCCAGCAGTGAACCCAATCAGCCCCAGCATTTT.

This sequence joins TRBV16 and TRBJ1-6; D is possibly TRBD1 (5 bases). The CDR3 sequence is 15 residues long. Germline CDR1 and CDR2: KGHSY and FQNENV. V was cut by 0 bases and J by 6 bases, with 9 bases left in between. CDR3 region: CASSQSAGTNSPLHF. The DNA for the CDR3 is TGTGCCAGCAGCCAATCGGCGGGGACTAATTCACCCCTCCACTTT.

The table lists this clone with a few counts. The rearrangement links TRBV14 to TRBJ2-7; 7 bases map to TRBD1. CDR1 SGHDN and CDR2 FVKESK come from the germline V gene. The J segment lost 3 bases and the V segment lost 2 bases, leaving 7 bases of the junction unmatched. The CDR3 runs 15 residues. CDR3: CASSQSRDRYYEQYF. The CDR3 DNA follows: TGTGCCAGCAGCCAATCCCGGGACAGATACTACGAGCAGTACTTC.

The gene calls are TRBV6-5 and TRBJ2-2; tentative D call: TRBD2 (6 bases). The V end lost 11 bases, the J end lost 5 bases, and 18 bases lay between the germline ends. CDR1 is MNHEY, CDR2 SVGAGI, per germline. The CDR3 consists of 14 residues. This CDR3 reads CASRLGGKTGELFF. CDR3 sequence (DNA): TGTGCCTCCCGGCTTGGCGGGAAGACCGGGGAGCTGTTTTTT.

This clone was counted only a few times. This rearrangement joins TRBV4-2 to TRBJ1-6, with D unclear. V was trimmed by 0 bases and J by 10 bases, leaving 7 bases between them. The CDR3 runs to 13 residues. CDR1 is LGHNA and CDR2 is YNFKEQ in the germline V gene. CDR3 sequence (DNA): TGTGCCAGCAGCCAAGATATTGGATCACCCCTCCACTTT. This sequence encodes CASSQDIGSPLHF.

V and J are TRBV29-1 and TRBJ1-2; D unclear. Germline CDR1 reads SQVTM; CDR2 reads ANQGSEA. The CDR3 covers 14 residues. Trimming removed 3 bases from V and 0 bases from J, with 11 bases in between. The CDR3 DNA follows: TGCAGCGTTGACGCCGGACTGACTAACTATGGCTACACCTTC. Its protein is CSVDAGLTNYGYTF. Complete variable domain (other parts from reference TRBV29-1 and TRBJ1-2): SAVISQKPSRDICQRGTSLTIQCQVDSQVTMMFWYRQQPGQSLTLIATANQGSEATYESGFVIDKFPISRPNLTFSTLTVSNMSPEDSSIYLCSVDAGLTNYGYTFGSGTRLTVV.

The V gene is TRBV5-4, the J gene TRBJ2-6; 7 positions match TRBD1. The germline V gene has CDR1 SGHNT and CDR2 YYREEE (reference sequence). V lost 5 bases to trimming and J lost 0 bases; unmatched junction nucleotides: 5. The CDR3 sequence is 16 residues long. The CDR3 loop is CASSHRTGSGANVLTF. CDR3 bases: TGTGCCAGCAGTCACCGGACAGGCTCTGGGGCCAACGTCCTGACTTTC.

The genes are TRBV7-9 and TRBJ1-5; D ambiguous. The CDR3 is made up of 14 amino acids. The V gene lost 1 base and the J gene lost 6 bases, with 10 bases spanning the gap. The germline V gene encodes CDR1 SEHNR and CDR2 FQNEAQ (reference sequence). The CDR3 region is CASSLDLEGQPQHF. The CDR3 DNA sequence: TGTGCCAGCAGCTTAGATTTGGAAGGTCAGCCCCAGCATTTT.

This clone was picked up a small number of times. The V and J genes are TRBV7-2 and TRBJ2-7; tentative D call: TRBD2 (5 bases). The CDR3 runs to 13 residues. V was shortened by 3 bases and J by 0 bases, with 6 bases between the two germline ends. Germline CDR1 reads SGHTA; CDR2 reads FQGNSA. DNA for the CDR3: TGTGCCAGCAGCTTTACTAGCTCCTACGAGCAGTACTTC. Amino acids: CASSFTSSYEQYF.

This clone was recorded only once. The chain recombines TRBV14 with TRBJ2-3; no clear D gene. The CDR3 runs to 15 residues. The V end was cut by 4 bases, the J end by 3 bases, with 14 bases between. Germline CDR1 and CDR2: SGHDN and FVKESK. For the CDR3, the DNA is TGTGCCAGCAGCCCCTCTTTGTCGTTAACAGATACGCAGTATTTT. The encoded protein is CASSPSLSLTDTQYF.

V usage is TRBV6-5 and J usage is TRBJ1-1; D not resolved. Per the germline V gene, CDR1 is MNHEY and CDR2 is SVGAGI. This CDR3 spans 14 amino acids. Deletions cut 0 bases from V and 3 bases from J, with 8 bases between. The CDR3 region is CASSYSGVHTEAFF. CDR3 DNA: TGTGCCAGCAGTTACTCGGGTGTCCACACTGAAGCTTTCTTT.

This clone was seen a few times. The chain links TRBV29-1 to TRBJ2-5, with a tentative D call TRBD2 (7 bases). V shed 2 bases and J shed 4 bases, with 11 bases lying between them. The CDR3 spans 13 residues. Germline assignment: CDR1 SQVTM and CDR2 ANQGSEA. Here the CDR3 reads CSVERGAGETQYF. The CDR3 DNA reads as TGCAGCGTTGAACGGGGGGCAGGAGAGACCCAGTACTTC.

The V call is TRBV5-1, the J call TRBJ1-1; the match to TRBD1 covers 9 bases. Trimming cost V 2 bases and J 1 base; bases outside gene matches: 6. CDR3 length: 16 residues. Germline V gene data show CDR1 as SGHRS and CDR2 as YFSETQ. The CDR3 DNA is TGCGCCAGCAGCTTTCAGACAGGGGGATGGAACACTGAAGCTTTCTTT. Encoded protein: CASSFQTGGWNTEAFF.

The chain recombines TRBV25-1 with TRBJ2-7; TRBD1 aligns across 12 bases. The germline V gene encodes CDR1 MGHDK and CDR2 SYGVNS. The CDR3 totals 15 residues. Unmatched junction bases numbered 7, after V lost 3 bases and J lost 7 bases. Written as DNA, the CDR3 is TGTGCCAGCAGTGACACGGGACAGGGGGCCGAAGAGCAGTACTTC. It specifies CASSDTGQGAEEQYF.

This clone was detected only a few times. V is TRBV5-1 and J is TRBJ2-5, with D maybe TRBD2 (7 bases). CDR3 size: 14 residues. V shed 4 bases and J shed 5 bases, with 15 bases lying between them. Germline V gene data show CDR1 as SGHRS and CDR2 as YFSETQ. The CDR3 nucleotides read TGCGCCAGCAGCACCGGGGGGCCCGGGGAGACCCAGTACTTC. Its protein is CASSTGGPGETQYF.

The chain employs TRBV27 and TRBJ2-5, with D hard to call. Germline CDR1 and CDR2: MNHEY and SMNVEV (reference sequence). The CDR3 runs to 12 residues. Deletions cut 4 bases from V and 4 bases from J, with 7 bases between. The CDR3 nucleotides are TGTGCCAGCAGTTGGACGGGAGAGACCCAGTACTTC. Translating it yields CASSWTGETQYF.

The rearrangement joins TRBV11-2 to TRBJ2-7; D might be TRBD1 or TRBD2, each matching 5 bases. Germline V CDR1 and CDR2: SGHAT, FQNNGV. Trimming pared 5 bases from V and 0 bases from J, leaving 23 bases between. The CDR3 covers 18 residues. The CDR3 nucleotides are TGTGCCAGCAGCCGACTATTGGGGCCAGGACGTATCTCCTACGAGCAGTACTTC. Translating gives CASSRLLGPGRISYEQYF.

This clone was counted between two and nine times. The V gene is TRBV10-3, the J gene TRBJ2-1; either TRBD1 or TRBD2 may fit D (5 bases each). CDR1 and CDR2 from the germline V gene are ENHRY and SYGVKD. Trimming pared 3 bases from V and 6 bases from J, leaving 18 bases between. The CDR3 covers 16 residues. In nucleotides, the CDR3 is TGTGCCATCAGTGACCCCACTATGGGACCTTCCAATGAGCAGTTCTTC. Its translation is CAISDPTMGPSNEQFF.

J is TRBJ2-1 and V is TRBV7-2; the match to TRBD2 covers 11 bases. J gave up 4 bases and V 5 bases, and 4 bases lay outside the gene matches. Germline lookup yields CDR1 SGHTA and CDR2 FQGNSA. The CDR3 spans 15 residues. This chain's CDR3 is CASSPGLAEYNEQFF. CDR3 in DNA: TGTGCCAGCAGCCCGGGACTAGCGGAATACAATGAGCAGTTCTTC.

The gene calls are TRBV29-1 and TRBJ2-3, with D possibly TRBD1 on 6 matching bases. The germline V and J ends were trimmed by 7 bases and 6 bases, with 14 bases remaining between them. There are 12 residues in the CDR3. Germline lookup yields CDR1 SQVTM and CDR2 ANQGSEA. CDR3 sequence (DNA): TGCAGCGGGATCTGGACAGAGGATACGCAGTATTTT. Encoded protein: CSGIWTEDTQYF.

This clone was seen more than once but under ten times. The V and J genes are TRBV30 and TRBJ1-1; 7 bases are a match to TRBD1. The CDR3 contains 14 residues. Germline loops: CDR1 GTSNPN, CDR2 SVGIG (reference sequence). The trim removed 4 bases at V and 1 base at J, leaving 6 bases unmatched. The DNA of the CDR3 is TGTGCCTGGATCAAGCGGGACAGGAACACTGAAGCTTTCTTT. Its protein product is CAWIKRDRNTEAFF.